One sample yielded the 17 T cell receptor beta chains listed below, sequenced in a study of T cell repertoires in aging, cancer and after chemotherapy. TCR beta rearrangements were amplified from peripheral blood genomic DNA. Rearranged V-D-J TRB sequences were amplified with a mixed TRB-A/B primer pool. TCRdb ran MiXCR on the multiplex PCR reads and lists one entry per CDR3 protein. The repertoire holds 1,500 to 2,000 distinct CDR3 sequences, with about 60% as singletons. Sequenced sample: blood. All receptors derive from a human donor with a blood cancer.

In this sample, this clonotype turned up a few times. This rearrangement joins TRBV11-3 to TRBJ2-5, with 7 bases fitting TRBD1. The CDR3 extends over 15 amino acids. V dropped 5 bases and J dropped 2; count of bases not matched to a gene: 8. Germline CDR1 SGHNT, CDR2 YENEEA. As DNA, the CDR3 is TGTGCCAGCAGCCCCTCGGACAGGAGACAAGAGACCCAGTACTTC. It yields the protein CASSPSDRRQETQYF.

This chain joins TRBV7-2 and TRBJ2-7; 10 positions match TRBD2. V gave up 7 bases and J gave up 2 bases; unmatched junction bases: 2. This CDR3 is built from 13 residues. Germline CDR1 and CDR2: SGHTA and FQGNSA. The CDR3 coding sequence is TGTGCCAGCAAACTAGCGGGGACCTACGAGCAGTACTTC. Protein sequence: CASKLAGTYEQYF.

In its sample, this clonotype was seen once. The germline gene is not matched at one end of the junction; a read error may be the cause. The gene calls are TRBV30 and TRBJ2-5, with a tentative D call TRBD1 (5 bases). The length of the CDR3 is 16 residues. Germline loops: CDR1 GTSNPN, CDR2 SVGIG (reference sequence). The CDR3 loop is CDWSVIRSGIGETQYF. The CDR3 DNA reads as TGTGACTGGAGTGTAATTCGGTCAGGGATAGGGGAGACCCAGTACTTC.

The chain employs TRBV5-4 and TRBJ2-1; the match to TRBD2 covers 7 bases. V lost 3 bases to trimming and J lost 3 bases; unmatched junction nucleotides: 6. Germline V lookup: CDR1 SGHNT, CDR2 YYREEE (reference sequence). The CDR3 covers 15 residues. CDR3 amino acids: CASSSSGGIYNEQFF. The CDR3 nucleotides read TGTGCCAGCAGCTCTAGCGGAGGCATCTACAATGAGCAGTTCTTC.

The rearrangement joins TRBV6-5 to TRBJ1-6; TRBD1 agrees at 10 bases. This CDR3 has 14 residues. Germline lookup yields CDR1 MNHEY and CDR2 SVGAGI. J gave up 9 bases and V 6 bases, and 5 bases lay outside the gene matches. CDR3 amino acids: CASSSGTGASPLHF. CDR3 DNA sequence: TGTGCCAGCAGCTCCGGGACAGGGGCTTCACCCCTCCACTTT.

The chain carries TRBV5-6 and TRBJ2-3; TRBD1 matches at 9 bases. This CDR3 contains 15 residues. Germline CDR1 and CDR2: SGHDT and YYEEEE. With V trimmed by 4 bases and J by 3 bases, 6 bases remained unmatched. CDR3 amino acids: CASSLQGARTDTQYF. DNA for the CDR3: TGTGCCAGCAGCCTACAGGGGGCAAGAACAGATACGCAGTATTTT.

The chain is built from TRBV6-5 and TRBJ2-3; no definite D call. The J call may be mistaken, given a closer DNA end match to TRBJ1-1. Germline V CDR1 and CDR2: MNHEY, SVGAGI. CDR3 length: 13 residues. This chain's CDR3 is CASSSPGATEAFF. As DNA, the CDR3 is TGTGCCAGCAGTTCCCCGGGCGCTACTGAAGCTTTCTTT.

The DNA of the CDR3 is TGTGCCAGCAGACACTTAGACATTGGGCACGAGCAGTACTTC. Translating gives CASRHLDIGHEQYF. V gene TRBV6-5 combines with J gene TRBJ2-7; no clear D. This CDR3 has 14 amino acids. V lost 6 bases and J 5 bases, leaving 17 bases between the germline ends. Germline V lookup: CDR1 MNHEY, CDR2 SVGAGI.

A remark on this clonotype: A read error may explain this, as a much larger clone is one base away. The rearrangement uses TRBV30 and TRBJ1-6, with 8 positions matching TRBD1. CDR1 is GTSNPN and CDR2 is SVGIG in the germline V gene (reference sequence). The CDR3 covers 14 residues. V dropped 7 bases and J dropped 10; count of bases not matched to a gene: 12. CDR3 sequence: CASDEDRARSPLHF. The CDR3 DNA sequence: TGTGCCTCCGACGAGGACAGGGCACGATCACCCCTCCACTTT.

In this sample, this clonotype turned up a few times. V is TRBV30 and J is TRBJ1-5; no firm D call. Germline CDR1 and CDR2: GTSNPN and SVGIG (reference sequence). The CDR3 has 12 residues. The V and J ends lost 7 bases and 2 bases respectively, with 9 bases between them. Here the CDR3 DNA reads TGTGCCTCTCAGACGGGCAATCAGCCCCAGCATTTT. It codes for CASQTGNQPQHF.

J is TRBJ2-7 and V is TRBV29-1; no reliable D call. The CDR3 is made up of 12 amino acids. Germline V gives CDR1 SQVTM, CDR2 ANQGSEA. V lost 3 bases and J lost 0, with 6 bases in between. CDR3 sequence: CSVEDSSYEQYF. The CDR3, as DNA: TGCAGCGTTGAGGATAGCTCCTACGAGCAGTACTTC.

The J gene is TRBJ2-3, the V gene TRBV6-5; 9 bases map to TRBD2. This CDR3 contains 15 residues. Germline-derived CDR1 and CDR2 are MNHEY and SVGAGI. With V trimmed by 5 bases and J by 6 bases, 9 bases remained unmatched. This chain's CDR3 is CASSEEAGGTDTQYF. The CDR3 DNA follows: TGTGCCAGCAGTGAAGAGGCGGGAGGGACGGATACGCAGTATTTT.

The CDR3 here is CSVEDNPGYKAFF. CDR3 DNA sequence: TGCAGCGTTGAAGACAACCCAGGGTATAAAGCTTTCTTT. The V call is TRBV29-1, the J call TRBJ1-1, with a possible D match to TRBD1 (5 bases). CDR3 size: 13 residues. Germline V gene lookup returns CDR1 SQVTM and CDR2 ANQGSEA. Deletions cut 0 bases from V and 9 bases from J, with 14 bases between. Full variable domain (remainder filled in from reference TRBV29-1 and TRBJ1-1): SAVISQKPSRDICQRGTSLTIQCQVDSQVTMMFWYRQQPGQSLTLIATANQGSEATYESGFVIDKFPISRPNLTFSTLTVSNMSPEDSSIYLCSVEDNPGYKAFFGQGTRLTVV.

The rearrangement links TRBV12-3 or TRBV12-4 to TRBJ1-6, with TRBD1 as a possible D gene (6 bases). The CDR3 consists of 15 residues. V was pared by 3 bases and J by 8 bases, with 14 bases between. The chain's CDR3 is CASSLVGGSDSPLHF. The CDR3 coding sequence is TGTGCCAGCAGTTTGGTAGGGGGTTCGGATTCACCCCTCCACTTT.

This clonotype appeared a few times. V gene TRBV6-5 combines with J gene TRBJ2-5, with 7 bases identical to TRBD2. The CDR3 has 14 amino acids. V gave up 1 base and J gave up 4 bases; unmatched junction bases: 3. The germline V gene encodes CDR1 MNHEY and CDR2 SVGAGI. The CDR3 region is CASSYWGGVETQYF. DNA of the CDR3: TGTGCCAGCAGTTACTGGGGGGGGGTAGAGACCCAGTACTTC.

V is TRBV12-3 or TRBV12-4 and J is TRBJ2-7, with D perhaps TRBD2 (7 bases). V was pared by 4 bases and J by 4 bases, with 14 bases between. The CDR3 is made up of 14 amino acids. The CDR3 DNA reads TGTGCCAGCAGTTGGGGGGGCCAAAGGTACGAGCAGTACTTC. This gives the protein CASSWGGQRYEQYF.

This clonotype occurred a few times. This rearrangement joins TRBV6-5 to TRBJ1-2; D not resolved. V gave up 8 bases and J gave up 7 bases, with 17 bases separating them. CDR1 is MNHEY and CDR2 is SVGAGI in the germline V gene. The CDR3 runs 13 residues. The CDR3 here is CASVGVGTGGYTF. CDR3 coding DNA: TGTGCCAGCGTCGGGGTCGGCACCGGTGGCTACACCTTC.